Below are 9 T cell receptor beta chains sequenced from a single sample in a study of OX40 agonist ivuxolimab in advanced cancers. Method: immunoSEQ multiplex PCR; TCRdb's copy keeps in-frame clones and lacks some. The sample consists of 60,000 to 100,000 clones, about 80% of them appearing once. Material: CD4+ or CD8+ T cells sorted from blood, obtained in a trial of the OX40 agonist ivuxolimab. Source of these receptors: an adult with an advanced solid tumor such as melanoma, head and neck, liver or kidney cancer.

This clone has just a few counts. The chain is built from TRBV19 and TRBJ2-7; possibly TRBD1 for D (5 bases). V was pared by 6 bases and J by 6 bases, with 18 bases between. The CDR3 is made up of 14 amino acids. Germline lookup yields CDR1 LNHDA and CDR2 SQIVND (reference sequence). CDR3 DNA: TGTGCCAGTAGGCAGGGTGTCCTTCTAGGCGAGCAGTACTTC. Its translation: CASRQGVLLGEQYF.

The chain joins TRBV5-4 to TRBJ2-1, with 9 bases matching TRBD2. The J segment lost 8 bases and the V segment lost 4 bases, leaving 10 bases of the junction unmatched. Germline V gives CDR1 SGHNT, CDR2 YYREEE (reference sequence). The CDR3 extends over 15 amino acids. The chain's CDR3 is CASSKQRGASDEQFF. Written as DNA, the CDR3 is TGTGCCAGCAGCAAACAGCGGGGGGCAAGCGATGAGCAGTTCTTC.

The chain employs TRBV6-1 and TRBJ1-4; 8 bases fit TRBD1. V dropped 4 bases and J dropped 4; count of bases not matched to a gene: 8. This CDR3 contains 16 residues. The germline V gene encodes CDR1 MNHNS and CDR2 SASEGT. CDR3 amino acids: CASSVNRGLRNEKLFF. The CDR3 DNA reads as TGTGCCAGCAGTGTAAACAGGGGGTTACGTAATGAAAAACTGTTTTTT.

CDR3: CASSHRIPIYEQYF. The CDR3 DNA reads as TGTGCCAGCAGTCACCGGATCCCGATTTACGAGCAGTACTTC. V usage is TRBV2 and J usage is TRBJ2-7; D gene ambiguous. Trimming took off 5 bases at V and 4 bases at J, with 15 bases between the two ends. Germline V CDR1 and CDR2: SNHLY, FYNNEI. The CDR3 is 14 amino acids.

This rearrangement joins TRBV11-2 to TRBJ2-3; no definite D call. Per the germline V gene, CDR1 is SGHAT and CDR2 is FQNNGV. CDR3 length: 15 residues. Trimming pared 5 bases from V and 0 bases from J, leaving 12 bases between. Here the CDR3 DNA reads TGTGCCAGCAGCCGTATGACACCTAGCACAGATACGCAGTATTTT. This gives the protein CASSRMTPSTDTQYF.

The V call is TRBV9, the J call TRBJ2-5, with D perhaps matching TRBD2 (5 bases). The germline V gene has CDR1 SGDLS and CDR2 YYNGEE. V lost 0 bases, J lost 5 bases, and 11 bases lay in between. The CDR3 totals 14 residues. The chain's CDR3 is CASSVDEGRETQYF. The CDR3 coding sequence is TGTGCCAGCAGCGTAGACGAGGGAAGGGAGACCCAGTACTTC.

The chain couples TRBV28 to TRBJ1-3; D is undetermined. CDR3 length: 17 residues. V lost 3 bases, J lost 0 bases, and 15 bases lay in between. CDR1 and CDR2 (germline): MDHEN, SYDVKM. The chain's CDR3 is CASSLGPSASSGNTIYF. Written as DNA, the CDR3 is TGTGCCAGCAGTTTGGGCCCGTCGGCCTCCTCTGGAAACACCATATATTTT.

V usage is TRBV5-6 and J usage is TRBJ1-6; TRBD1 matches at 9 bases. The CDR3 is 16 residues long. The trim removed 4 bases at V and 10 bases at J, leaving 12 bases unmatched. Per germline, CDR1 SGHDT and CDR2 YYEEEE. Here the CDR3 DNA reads TGTGCCAGCAGCCGGGAGCACAGGGGGCGAAGGTCACCCCTCCACTTT. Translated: CASSREHRGRRSPLHF.

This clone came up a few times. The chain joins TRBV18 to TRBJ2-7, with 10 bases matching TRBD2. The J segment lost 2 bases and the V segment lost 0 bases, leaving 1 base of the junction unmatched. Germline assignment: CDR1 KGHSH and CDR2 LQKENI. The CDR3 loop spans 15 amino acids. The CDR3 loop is CASSPPLAGAYEQYF. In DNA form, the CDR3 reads TGTGCCAGCTCACCACCGCTAGCGGGAGCCTACGAGCAGTACTTC.